Sequencing of this T cell receptor beta chain was carried out in a study of T cell changes during pregnancy in multiple sclerosis. TCRdb's copy holds only in-frame clones and misses some; the assay was immunoSEQ multiplex PCR. Of some 64,000 clones detected, roughly 90% appear once; the ten largest clones hold under 2.5%. V was cut by 5 bases and J by 8 bases, with 15 bases left in between. The CDR3 is made up of 13 amino acids. Looked up from germline, CDR1 is MNHEY and CDR2 is SMNVEV (reference sequence). The sequences come from peripheral blood, collected in the first trimester of pregnancy. This chain connects TRBV27 to TRBJ1-2, with D perhaps TRBD1 (5 bases). The source of this sequence is a female donor with multiple sclerosis, enrolled in a pregnancy study. CDR3 residues: CASSTNRLDGYTF. CDR3 in DNA: TGTGCCAGCAGTACAAACAGGTTAGACGGCTACACCTTC.